These T cell receptor beta chains were read from a single sample in a study of blood T cell repertoires in COVID-19. Here immunoSEQ multiplex PCR was the method, and the copy in TCRdb shows in-frame clones only, minus some. The sample contains about 200,000 clones, almost 90% of which appear only once. Sequencing was done on a sample of peripheral blood. The source of these receptors is a man aged 18 to 29 with active or convalescent COVID-19. Each CDR3 is given with its conserved first and last residue. The order of the fields is clone size, D gene, V gene, J gene, CDR3 DNA, CDR3 protein. A D gene is named only where the DNA matches it firmly. The size of a clone is reported for some rows only, either as once, few or many, or as a class for expanded clones.

abundance: -
d_gene: -
v_gene: TRBV5-6
j_gene: TRBJ1-2
CDR3nt: TGTGCCAGCAGCTTGGCTTTTCAGAATCATAACTATGGCTACACCTTC
CDR3aa: CASSLAFQNHNYGYTF

abundance: -
d_gene: -
v_gene: TRBV6-5
j_gene: TRBJ1-5
CDR3nt: TGTGCCAGCGTAGATTATAGCAATCAGCCCCAGCATTTT
CDR3aa: CASVDYSNQPQHF

abundance: -
d_gene: -
v_gene: TRBV2
j_gene: TRBJ1-2
CDR3nt: TGTGCCAGCAGCGACAGAAACTATGGCTACACCTTC
CDR3aa: CASSDRNYGYTF

abundance: few
d_gene: -
v_gene: TRBV18
j_gene: TRBJ2-1
CDR3nt: TGTGCCAGCTCACCTGGGAGATTCGGGAGTGATGAGCAGTTCTTC
CDR3aa: CASSPGRFGSDEQFF

abundance: -
d_gene: -
v_gene: TRBV9
j_gene: TRBJ1-1
CDR3nt: TGTGCCAGCAGCCCCTTCCTTGGGAGCATGAACACTGAAGCTTTCTTT
CDR3aa: CASSPFLGSMNTEAFF

abundance: -
d_gene: -
v_gene: TRBV2
j_gene: TRBJ1-2
CDR3nt: TGTGCCAGCCGAGGAGGGGACGGCTATGGCTACACCTTC
CDR3aa: CASRGGDGYGYTF

abundance: -
d_gene: -
v_gene: TRBV4-1
j_gene: TRBJ1-5
CDR3nt: TGCGCCAGCAGCCAAGATTTGGGTTCGGGGCAGCCCCAGCATTTT
CDR3aa: CASSQDLGSGQPQHF

abundance: -
d_gene: -
v_gene: TRBV2
j_gene: TRBJ1-2
CDR3nt: TGTGCCAGCAGTGAAGATCGTAGTGTACAGGGCCTCTATGGCTACACCTTC
CDR3aa: CASSEDRSVQGLYGYTF

abundance: -
d_gene: TRBD1
v_gene: TRBV5-1
j_gene: TRBJ1-4
CDR3nt: TGCGCCAGCAGCTTTCTTAGGGGACAGAATGAAAAACTGTTTTTT
CDR3aa: CASSFLRGQNEKLFF

abundance: -
d_gene: -
v_gene: TRBV2
j_gene: TRBJ1-2
CDR3nt: TGTGCCAGCAGAAAGGACAGAGCTAACTATGGCTACACCTTC
CDR3aa: CASRKDRANYGYTF

abundance: -
d_gene: TRBD1
v_gene: TRBV5-1
j_gene: TRBJ1-5
CDR3nt: TGCGCCAGCAGTCTGACAGGGGGAAGCAATCAGCCCCAGCATTTT
CDR3aa: CASSLTGGSNQPQHF

abundance: -
d_gene: -
v_gene: TRBV18
j_gene: TRBJ1-1
CDR3nt: TGTGCCAGCTCACCAGAGGGCATGAACACTGAAGCTTTCTTT
CDR3aa: CASSPEGMNTEAFF

abundance: -
d_gene: TRBD2
v_gene: TRBV7-2
j_gene: TRBJ2-7
CDR3nt: TGTGCCAGCAGCTTAGTATTGGCGGGAGGAGGCGAGCAGTACTTC
CDR3aa: CASSLVLAGGGEQYF

abundance: -
d_gene: -
v_gene: TRBV10-3
j_gene: TRBJ1-5
CDR3nt: TGTGCCATCAGTGTAGGAGGGGACGCGCCCCAGCATTTT
CDR3aa: CAISVGGDAPQHF

abundance: -
d_gene: -
v_gene: TRBV3-1/TRBV3-2
j_gene: TRBJ2-2
CDR3nt: TGTGCCAGCAGCCATTGGCAGGGAGGGAACACCGGGGAGCTGTTTTTT
CDR3aa: CASSHWQGGNTGELFF

abundance: -
d_gene: TRBD1
v_gene: TRBV12-3/TRBV12-4
j_gene: TRBJ2-5
CDR3nt: TGTGCCAGCAGCAGGGGGCAAGAGACCCAGTACTTC
CDR3aa: CASSRGQETQYF

abundance: -
d_gene: TRBD1
v_gene: TRBV29-1
j_gene: TRBJ1-4
CDR3nt: TGCAGCGTAGCCGGGACAGCCGCCTCAAATGAAAAACTGTTTTTT
CDR3aa: CSVAGTAASNEKLFF

abundance: once
d_gene: -
v_gene: TRBV15
j_gene: TRBJ1-2
CDR3nt: TGTGCCACCAGCAGAGATTTGGGGCTAGATGGCTACACCTTC
CDR3aa: CATSRDLGLDGYTF